This TCR beta chain was sequenced for a study of spatial heterogeneity in lung cancer. Across the study: Around two years after resection was the median timing of the follow-up PBMC samples, which were sequenced when available. Among detected sequences, beta-chain ones consistently exceeded alpha-chain ones in number. Every unique TCR and UMI combination, on average, appeared more than ten times in raw reads. Study-wide results and limits: Among blood samples, ubiquitous expanded tumor TCRs appeared more at resection than at follow-up.

As to this clonotype: Its antigen remains unknown.

Via MiXCR, TCRdb re-called the 5' RACE reads, giving one row per CDR3 protein. The profile shows tens of thousands of distinct CDR3 sequences, 7.4% of them singletons. This CDR3 region has 14 residues. Trimming took off 5 bases at V and 2 bases at J, with 14 bases between the two ends. Germline V gene data show CDR1 as SGHRS and CDR2 as YFSETQ. The time point denotes: blood at routine non-recurrence follow-up after resection. Tumor, nontumor lung or frozen PBMC supplied whole RNA that was sequenced unsorted. The sequence came from a female donor with early-stage non-small cell lung cancer. The chain carries TRBV5-1 and TRBJ2-7; possibly TRBD1 or TRBD2 for D (6 bases each). The material sequenced was PBMCs, taken at follow-up. The CDR3 DNA is TGCGCCAGCAGACAGGGACTCCCTACCTACGAGCAGTACTTC. Translated, it gives CASRQGLPTYEQYF. Together with reference TRBV5-1 and TRBJ2-7, the CDR3 gives the full variable domain: KAGVTQTPRYLIKTRGQQVTLSCSPISGHRSVSWYQQTPGQGLQFLFEYFSETQRNKGNFPGRFSGRQFSNSRSEMNVSTLELGDSALYLCASRQGLPTYEQYFGPGTRLTVT.